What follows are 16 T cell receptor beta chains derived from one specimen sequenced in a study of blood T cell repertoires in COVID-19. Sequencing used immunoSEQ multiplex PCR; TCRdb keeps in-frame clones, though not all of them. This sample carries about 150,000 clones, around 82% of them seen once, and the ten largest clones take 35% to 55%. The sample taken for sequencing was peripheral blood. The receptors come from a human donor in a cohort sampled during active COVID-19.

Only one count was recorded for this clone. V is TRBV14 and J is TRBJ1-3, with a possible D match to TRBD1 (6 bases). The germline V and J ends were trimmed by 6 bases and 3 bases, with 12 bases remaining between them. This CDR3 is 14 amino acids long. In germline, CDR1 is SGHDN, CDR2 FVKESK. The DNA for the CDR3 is TGTGCCAGCAGTCGTGGACAGTTTGGAAACACCATATATTTT. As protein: CASSRGQFGNTIYF.

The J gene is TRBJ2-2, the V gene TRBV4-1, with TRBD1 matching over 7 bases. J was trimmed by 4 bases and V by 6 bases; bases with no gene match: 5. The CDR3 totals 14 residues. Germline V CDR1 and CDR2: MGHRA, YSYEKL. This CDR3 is CASRATGVTGELFF. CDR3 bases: TGCGCCAGCAGGGCTACAGGGGTCACCGGGGAGCTGTTTTTT.

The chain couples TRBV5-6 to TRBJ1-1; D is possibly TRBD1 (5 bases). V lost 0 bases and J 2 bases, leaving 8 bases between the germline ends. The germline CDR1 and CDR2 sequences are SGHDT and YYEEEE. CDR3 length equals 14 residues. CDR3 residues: CASSLGGGNTEAFF. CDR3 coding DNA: TGTGCCAGCAGCTTGGGGGGCGGTAACACTGAAGCTTTCTTT.

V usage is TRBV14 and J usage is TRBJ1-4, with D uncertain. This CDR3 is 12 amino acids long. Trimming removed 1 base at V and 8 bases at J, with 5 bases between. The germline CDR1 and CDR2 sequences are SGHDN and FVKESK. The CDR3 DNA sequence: TGTGCCAGCAGCCAAGTATCCGAAAAACTGTTTTTT. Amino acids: CASSQVSEKLFF.

DNA of the CDR3: TGTGCCAGCAGCCCCAAGGGCCTAGCGGTTAGCTCCTACAATGAGCAGTTCTTC. It encodes CASSPKGLAVSSYNEQFF. The V gene is TRBV5-4, the J gene TRBJ2-1, with 7 bases matching TRBD2. Per the germline V gene, CDR1 is SGHNT and CDR2 is YYREEE (reference sequence). V trimming: 4 bases; J trimming: 0 bases; junction bases outside the gene matches: 13. CDR3 length equals 18 residues. Combining the CDR3 with reference TRBV5-4 and TRBJ2-1 gives the whole variable domain ETGVTQSPTHLIKTRGQQVTLRCSSQSGHNTVSWYQQALGQGPQFIFQYYREEENGRGNFPPRFSGLQFPNYSSELNVNALELDDSALYLCASSPKGLAVSSYNEQFFGPGTRLTVL.

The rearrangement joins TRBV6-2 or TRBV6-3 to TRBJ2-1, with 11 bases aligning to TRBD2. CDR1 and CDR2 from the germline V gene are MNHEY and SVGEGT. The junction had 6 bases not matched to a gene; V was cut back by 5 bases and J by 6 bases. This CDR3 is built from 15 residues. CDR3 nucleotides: TGTGCCAGCAGTGCGACTAGCGGGGTTCCCAATGAGCAGTTCTTC. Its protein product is CASSATSGVPNEQFF.

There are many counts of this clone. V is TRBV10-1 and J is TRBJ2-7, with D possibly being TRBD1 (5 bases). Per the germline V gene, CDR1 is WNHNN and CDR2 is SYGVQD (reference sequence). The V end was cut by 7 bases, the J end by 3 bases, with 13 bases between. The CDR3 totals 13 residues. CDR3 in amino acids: CASTRQGNYEQYF. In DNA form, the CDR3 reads TGCGCCAGCACGCGGCAGGGTAACTACGAGCAGTACTTC.

The chain's CDR3 is CASSQEKGTSGRGYEQYV. CDR3 nucleotides: TGTGCCAGCAGCCAAGAAAAAGGGACTAGCGGGAGAGGGTACGAGCAGTACGTC. The V call is TRBV3-1 (or the pseudogene TRBV3-2), the J call TRBJ2-7; TRBD2 agrees at 14 bases. The CDR3 contains 18 residues. Trimming at V came to 0 bases and at J to 4 bases, leaving 8 bases not matched to a gene. Germline assignment: CDR1 LGHDT and CDR2 YNNKEL (reference sequence).

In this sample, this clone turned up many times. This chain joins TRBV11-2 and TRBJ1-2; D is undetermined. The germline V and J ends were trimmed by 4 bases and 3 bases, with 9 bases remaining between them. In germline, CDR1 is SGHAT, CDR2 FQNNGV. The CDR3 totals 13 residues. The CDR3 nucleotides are TGTGCCAGCAGCTCCCGGGGTGACTATGGCTACACCTTC. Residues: CASSSRGDYGYTF. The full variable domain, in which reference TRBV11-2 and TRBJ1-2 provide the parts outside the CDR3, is EAGVAQSPRYKIIEKRQSVAFWCNPISGHATLYWYQQILGQGPKLLIQFQNNGVVDDSQLPKDRFSAERLKGVDSTLKIQPAKLEDSAVYLCASSSRGDYGYTFGSGTRLTVV.

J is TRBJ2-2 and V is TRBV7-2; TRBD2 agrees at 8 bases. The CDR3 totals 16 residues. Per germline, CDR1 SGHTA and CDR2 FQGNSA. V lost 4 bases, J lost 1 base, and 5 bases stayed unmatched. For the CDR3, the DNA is TGTGCCAGCAGCTCTCCTAGCGGGTGGAACACCGGGGAGCTGTTTTTT. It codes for CASSSPSGWNTGELFF. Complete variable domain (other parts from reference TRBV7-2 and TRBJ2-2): GAGVSQSPSNKVTEKGKDVELRCDPISGHTALYWYRQSLGQGLEFLIYFQGNSAPDKSGLPSDRFSAERTGGSVSTLTIQRTQQEDSAVYLCASSSPSGWNTGELFFGEGSRLTVL.

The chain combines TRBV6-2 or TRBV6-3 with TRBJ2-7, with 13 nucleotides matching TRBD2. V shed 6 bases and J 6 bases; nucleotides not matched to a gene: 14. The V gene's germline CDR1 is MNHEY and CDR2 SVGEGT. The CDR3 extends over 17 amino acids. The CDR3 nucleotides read TGTGCCAGCAGCCCTGGGGGACTAGCGGGGTCCTTTTCCGAGCAGTACTTC. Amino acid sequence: CASSPGGLAGSFSEQYF.

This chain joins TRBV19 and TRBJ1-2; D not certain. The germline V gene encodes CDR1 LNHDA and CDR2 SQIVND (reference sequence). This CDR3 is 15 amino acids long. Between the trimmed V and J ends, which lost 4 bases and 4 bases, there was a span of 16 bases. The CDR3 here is CASSSQVGFGYGYTF. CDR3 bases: TGTGCCAGTAGTAGTCAGGTTGGGTTCGGCTATGGCTACACCTTC.

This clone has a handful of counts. CDR3 nucleotide sequence: TGTGCCAGCAGCCTCACAGGGGGCGCGGACACCATATATTTT. Its protein product is CASSLTGGADTIYF. V and J are TRBV7-3 and TRBJ1-3; TRBD1 agrees at 9 bases. Unmatched junction bases numbered 7, after V lost 5 bases and J lost 8 bases. Germline V CDR1 and CDR2: SGHTA, FQGTGA. The CDR3 runs 14 residues.

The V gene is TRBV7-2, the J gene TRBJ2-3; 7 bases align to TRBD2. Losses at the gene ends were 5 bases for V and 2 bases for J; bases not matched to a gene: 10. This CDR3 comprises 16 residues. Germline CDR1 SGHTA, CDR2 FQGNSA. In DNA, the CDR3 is TGTGCCAGCAGCCCTAGAGCGAGCGGGGCCACAGATACGCAGTATTTT. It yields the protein CASSPRASGATDTQYF.

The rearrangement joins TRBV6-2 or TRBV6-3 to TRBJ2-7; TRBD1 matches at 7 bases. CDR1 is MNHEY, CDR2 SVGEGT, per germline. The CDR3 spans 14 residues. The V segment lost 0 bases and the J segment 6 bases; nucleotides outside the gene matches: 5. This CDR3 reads CASSYSGQRREQYF. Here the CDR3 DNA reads TGTGCCAGCAGTTACTCGGGACAGCGACGCGAGCAGTACTTC.

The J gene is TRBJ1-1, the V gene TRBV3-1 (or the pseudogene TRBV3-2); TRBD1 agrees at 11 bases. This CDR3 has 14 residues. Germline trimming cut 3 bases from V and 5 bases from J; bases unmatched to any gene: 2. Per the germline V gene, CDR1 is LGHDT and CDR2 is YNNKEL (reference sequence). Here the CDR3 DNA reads TGTGCCAGCAGCCAGGGACAGGGGGGAACTGAAGCTTTCTTT. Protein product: CASSQGQGGTEAFF.